This T cell receptor beta chain was sequenced for a study of cytomegalovirus exposure and HLA in healthy donors. Whole-study context: The 90 to 150 validation repertoires used a platform that matched the one used for the 600 to 750 first-cohort repertoires, as a later analysis reported.

Points from the study as a whole: High sensitivity and specificity were reportedly achieved when the classifier diagnosed cytomegalovirus status. Within the approximately 130 validation repertoires, first-cohort TCR clusters tended to co-occur, according to a later analysis. Generally TCR sequences proved uncommon, though certain public TCRs appeared in numerous donors.

Assay: immunoSEQ multiplex PCR; the TCRdb copy retains only in-frame clones and omits some. The table shows approximately 110,000 clones, with roughly 86% occurring only once. This CDR3 comprises 16 residues. Germline lookup yields CDR1 GTSNPN and CDR2 SVGIG (reference sequence). Unmatched junction bases numbered 5, after V lost 1 base and J lost 0 bases. Of note for this clone: Its matching antigen is unknown.

The sequence was obtained from a young woman in good health and CMV-seronegative. The chain employs TRBV30 and TRBJ2-2; TRBD2 aligns across 7 bases. Specimen: PBMCs. CDR3 protein: CAWSEVGRSNTGELFF. In DNA form, the CDR3 reads TGTGCCTGGAGTGAGGTCGGGAGGTCGAACACCGGGGAGCTGTTTTTT.